This T cell receptor (beta chain) was identified during a study of graft-versus-host responses after intestinal transplantation. Study-level points and caveats: GvH clones appeared in recipient marrow, some first in ileum or blood.

This CDR3 spans 13 amino acids. V was clipped by 3 bases and J by 7 bases; unmatched bases: 1. CDR1 is SGHNT, CDR2 YYREEE, per germline (reference sequence). Repertoires were generated with immunoSEQ multiplex PCR, while TCRdb's copy carries only in-frame clones and drops some. Of about 90,000 clones in the sample, around 93% are singletons; the top ten hold under 0.4%. Worth noting for this clone: What it binds is not known.

The chain is built from TRBV5-4 and TRBJ2-1; TRBD1 agrees at 10 bases. Sequencing was performed on unstimulated CD4+ T cells sorted from spleen or lymph node cells, taken before transplant. The receptor was derived from a human donor who was the organ donor for an intestinal transplant. The CDR3 nucleotides read TGTGCCAGCAGCTGGGACAGGGGAAATGAGCAGTTCTTC. Translating gives CASSWDRGNEQFF.